The source of this T cell receptor (beta chain) is a study of response to subunit inactivated influenza vaccine. One entry per CDR3 protein, called by TCRdb with MiXCR from the RT-PCR reads. Among roughly 540,000 distinct CDR3 sequences, under 30% were seen once, and the ten largest hold 2.5% to 3%. The CDR3 sequence is 20 residues long. CDR1 and CDR2 (germline): SGHRS, YFSETQ. J lost 4 bases, V lost 0 bases, and 19 bases had no gene match. In its sample, this clonotype was seen a few times. This sample was shared with a second study, whose subject was T cells expressing NK-cell markers. That work adds: Synthesis of TCR beta cDNA relied on 5'RACE template switching carrying UMIs. Source material for TCR beta repertoires consisted of sorted CD3+CD56+NKG2C+, CD3+CD56+NKG2C- and CD3+CD56-NKG2C+ T cells. For several donors, the dominant NKG2C+ clonotypes made up about 1.0-7.5% of their CD8+ T cells.

The sequencing here drew on CD4+ T cells sorted from PBMCs, taken roughly 12 days after vaccination. The receptor comes from a man over 45 who received an inactivated influenza vaccine. The genes are TRBV5-1 and TRBJ2-1, with 7 bases that match TRBD1. The chain's CDR3 is CASSLARPLERGGIYNEQFF. The CDR3 region has the DNA TGCGCCAGCAGCTTGGCCAGACCACTAGAAAGAGGGGGCATATACAATGAGCAGTTCTTC.